The 8 T cell receptor beta chains below all came from one sample that was sequenced in a study of T cell responses to AZD1222 COVID-19 vaccine. TCRdb keeps only in-frame clones here, not all; method: immunoSEQ multiplex PCR. This table holds roughly 180,000 clones, approximately 94% found once. The source was peripheral blood, collected on day 0 of AZD1222 vaccination. The source of these receptors is an adult in good health.

This sequence joins TRBV5-1 and TRBJ1-1, with no clear D. CDR3 length equals 14 residues. In germline, CDR1 is SGHRS, CDR2 YFSETQ. The V gene lost 7 bases and the J gene lost 1 base, with 14 bases spanning the gap. The CDR3 loop reads CASYAYERNTEAFF. CDR3 nucleotide sequence: TGCGCCAGCTACGCCTATGAAAGGAACACTGAAGCTTTCTTT.

The chain is built from TRBV11-2 and TRBJ2-5; 12 bases agree with TRBD2. Trimming at V came to 4 bases and at J to 4 bases, leaving 13 bases not matched to a gene. Germline CDR1 is SGHAT and CDR2 is FQNNGV. CDR3 length: 18 amino acids. The CDR3, as DNA: TGTGCCAGCAGCTGTGCCCCCCCGACTAGCGGGAGTCCAGAGACCCAGTACTTC. Translation gives CASSCAPPTSGSPETQYF.

The chain uses TRBV5-1 and TRBJ2-5; TRBD2 might be the D (6 bases). The CDR3 totals 14 residues. V lost 0 bases to trimming and J lost 5 bases, with 11 bases between them. Germline V lookup: CDR1 SGHRS, CDR2 YFSETQ. CDR3 DNA: TGCGCCAGCAGCTTGGCGGGAGAATCGGAGACCCAGTACTTC. It yields the protein CASSLAGESETQYF.

CDR3 nucleotides: TGTGCCAGCAGTTTTATCTTGCGCAGGAATCCTCAGCCCCAGCATTTT. Its translation is CASSFILRRNPQPQHF. This rearrangement joins TRBV28 to TRBJ1-5; D gene uncertain. The V gene lost 3 bases and the J gene lost 6 bases, with 18 bases spanning the gap. The CDR3 is 16 residues long. Per the germline V gene, CDR1 is MDHEN and CDR2 is SYDVKM. The variable domain in full, with the rest retrieved from reference TRBV28 and TRBJ1-5, is DVKVTQSSRYLVKRTGEKVFLECVQDMDHENMFWYRQDPGLGLRLIYFSYDVKMKEKGDIPEGYSVSREKKERFSLILESASTNQTSMYLCASSFILRRNPQPQHFGDGTRLSIL.

The chain recombines TRBV28 with TRBJ1-1; D call uncertain. The germline V and J ends were trimmed by 4 bases and 0 bases, with 15 bases remaining between them. The germline gives CDR1 MDHEN, CDR2 SYDVKM. This CDR3 is 16 amino acids long. CDR3 bases: TGTGCCAGCAGTTCTTTCCCGGGGAGCATGAACACTGAAGCTTTCTTT. Encoded protein: CASSSFPGSMNTEAFF.

J is TRBJ1-1 and V is TRBV7-9; D is ambiguous. Germline loops: CDR1 SEHNR, CDR2 FQNEAQ (reference sequence). The CDR3 contains 15 residues. The V end lost 1 base, the J end lost 1 base, and 10 bases lay between the germline ends. The DNA for the CDR3 is TGTGCCAGCAGCTTAGGGGAAGGGTGGAACACTGAAGCTTTCTTT. Encoded protein: CASSLGEGWNTEAFF.

The chain joins TRBV5-6 to TRBJ1-2; TRBD1 matches at 8 bases. The CDR3 loop spans 16 amino acids. V shed 1 base and J 3 bases; nucleotides not matched to a gene: 8. Germline CDR1 reads SGHDT; CDR2 reads YYEEEE. The DNA of the CDR3 is TGTGCCAGCAGCTTGTATTTCTCGGACAGGGACTATGGCTACACCTTC. Its translation: CASSLYFSDRDYGYTF.

The chain links TRBV6-4 to TRBJ2-1, with TRBD2 as a possible D gene (5 bases). V was shortened by 0 bases and J by 7 bases, with 7 bases between the two germline ends. The CDR3 is 13 residues long. Germline V gene lookup returns CDR1 MRHNA and CDR2 SNTAGT. The CDR3 loop reads CASSDSRVNEQFF. CDR3 bases: TGTGCCAGCAGTGACTCGAGGGTAAATGAGCAGTTCTTC.